The clone carrying this T cell receptor beta chain was counted between two and nine times. Its target is unknown. This sample is drawn from a study of T cell repertoires in cytomegalovirus infection. As for the study in general: Both recently identified HLA-C-restricted and well-studied HLA-B-restricted CMV epitopes were used in the study. Based on public TCR beta signatures, there were indications of CMV infection and of a matching HLA type.

The study, taken as a whole, reports: Across the ex vivo response, the dominant clonotypes were HLA-C-restricted CMV-specific TCR beta clonotypes.

TCRdb used MiXCR to reprocess the reads, holding one entry per CDR3 protein. This sample has fewer than 350,000 distinct CDR3 sequences, with about 29% found just once. The CDR3 sequence is 14 residues long. From germline, CDR1 is LNHDA and CDR2 SQIVND (reference sequence). V lost 7 bases, J lost 8 bases, and 18 bases lay in between. This sequence joins TRBV19 and TRBJ2-4; D may be TRBD2 (7 bases). The TCR originated in a human donor in good health (CMV status not recorded). Some clones in this sample may be carry-over from other donors' samples. This material consisted of cultured PBMCs, taken from culture after CMV antigen stimulation. DNA for the CDR3: TGTGCCAGTACTCTATCGCGGGGGCAGGACATTCAGTACTTC. Translating gives CASTLSRGQDIQYF.